The clone carrying this T cell receptor (beta chain) showed up many times. The antigen is unknown. TCRdb reprocessed the reads via MiXCR and lists one record per CDR3 protein. The table lists about 190,000 distinct CDR3 sequences, about a tenth of them singletons, with about 4.6% in the top ten. This sample was included in a study of T cell repertoires in cytomegalovirus infection. Overall study: Both CMV infection and a matching HLA type were indicated by public TCR beta signatures.

The germline gives CDR1 SGHTA, CDR2 FQGNSA. Trimming took off 1 base at V and 2 bases at J, with 11 bases between the two ends. This CDR3 region has 15 residues. Overall study results and limits: The study found HLA-C-restricted CMV-specific TCR beta clonotypes dominating the ex vivo response.

The sequence was obtained from a human donor in good health (CMV status not recorded). Some clones in this sample may be carry-over from other donors' samples. The rearrangement links TRBV7-2 to TRBJ1-1, with D perhaps matching TRBD1 (5 bases). Input material: PBMCs. The CDR3 loop is CASSLDGAVNTEAFF. The DNA for the CDR3 is TGTGCCAGCAGCTTAGACGGGGCAGTAAACACTGAAGCTTTCTTT.